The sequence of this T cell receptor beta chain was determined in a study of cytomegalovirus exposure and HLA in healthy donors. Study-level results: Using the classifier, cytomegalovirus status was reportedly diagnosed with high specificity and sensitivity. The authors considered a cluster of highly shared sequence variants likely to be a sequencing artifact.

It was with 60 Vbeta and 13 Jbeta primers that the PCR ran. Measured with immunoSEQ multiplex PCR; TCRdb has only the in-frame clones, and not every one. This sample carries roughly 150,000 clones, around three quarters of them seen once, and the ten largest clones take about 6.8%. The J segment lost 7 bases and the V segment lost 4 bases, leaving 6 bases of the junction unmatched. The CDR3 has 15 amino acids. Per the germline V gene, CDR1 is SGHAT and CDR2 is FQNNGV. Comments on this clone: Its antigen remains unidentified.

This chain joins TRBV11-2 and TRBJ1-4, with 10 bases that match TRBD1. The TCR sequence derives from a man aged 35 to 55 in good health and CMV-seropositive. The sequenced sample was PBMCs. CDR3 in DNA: TGTGCCAGCAGCTCCGAGACAGGGGGCTCTGAAAAACTGTTTTTT. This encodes CASSSETGGSEKLFF.